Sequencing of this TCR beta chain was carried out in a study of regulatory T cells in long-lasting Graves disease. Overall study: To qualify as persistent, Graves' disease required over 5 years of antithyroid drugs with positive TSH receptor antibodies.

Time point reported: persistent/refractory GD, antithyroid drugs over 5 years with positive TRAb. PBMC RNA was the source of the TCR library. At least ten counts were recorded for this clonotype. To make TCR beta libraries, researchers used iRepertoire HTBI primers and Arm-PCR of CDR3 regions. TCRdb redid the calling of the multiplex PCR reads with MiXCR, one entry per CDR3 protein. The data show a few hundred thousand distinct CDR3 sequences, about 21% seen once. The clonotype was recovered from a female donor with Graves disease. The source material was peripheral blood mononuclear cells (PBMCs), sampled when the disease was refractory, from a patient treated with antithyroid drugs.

CDR3 coding DNA: TGTGCCAGCAGGGATGGGACGGGGTCCGACGAGCAGTACTTC. It codes for CASRDGTGSDEQYF. The chain has TRBV12-3 or TRBV12-4 and TRBJ2-7; D is tentatively TRBD1 or TRBD2 (5 bases each). Trimming stripped 6 bases from V and 5 bases from J, with 17 bases between. This CDR3 has 14 amino acids.